One and the same sample provided the 31 T cell receptor beta chains below, sequenced in a study of cytomegalovirus exposure and HLA in healthy donors. PCR amplification relied on 60 Vbeta primers (plus 13 Jbeta primers). TCRdb keeps only in-frame clones here, not all; method: immunoSEQ multiplex PCR. This table holds approximately 100,000 clones, approximately 86% found once. Sample: PBMCs. The receptors originated from a young man in good health and CMV-seropositive.

The chain joins TRBV5-6 to TRBJ2-5; TRBD1 matches 7 bases. V was clipped by 1 base and J by 4 bases; unmatched bases: 7. CDR1 SGHDT and CDR2 YYEEEE come from the germline V gene. The CDR3 loop spans 15 amino acids. The CDR3 coding sequence is TGTGCCAGCAGCTTGAAGGGGGCGCTGGGAGAGACCCAGTACTTC. Protein product: CASSLKGALGETQYF.

The genes are TRBV18 and TRBJ1-1; 8 bases match TRBD1. V was clipped by 3 bases and J by 6 bases; unmatched bases: 9. The germline V gene encodes CDR1 KGHSH and CDR2 LQKENI. The CDR3 extends over 15 amino acids. The CDR3 DNA is TGTGCCAGCTCACCTTCAGGGGGCTTGGGGTCTGAAGCTTTCTTT. The encoded protein is CASSPSGGLGSEAFF. The whole variable domain, remainder taken from reference TRBV18 and TRBJ1-1, is NAGVMQNPRHLVRRRGQEARLRCSPMKGHSHVYWYRQLPEEGLKFMVYLQKENIIDESGMPKERFSAEFPKEGPSILRIQQVVRGDSAAYFCASSPSGGLGSEAFFGQGTRLTVV.

The chain carries TRBV5-8 and TRBJ1-4; possibly TRBD1 for D (5 bases). V was pared by 4 bases and J by 8 bases, with 15 bases between. The CDR3 sequence is 14 residues long. Per germline, CDR1 SGHTS and CDR2 YDEGEE. The CDR3 loop reads CASSLGTREEKLFF. CDR3 in DNA: TGTGCCAGCAGCCTGGGGACTCGGGAAGAAAAACTGTTTTTT. The full variable domain, completed using reference TRBV5-8 and TRBJ1-4, is EAGVTQSPTHLIKTRGQQATLRCSPISGHTSVYWYQQALGLGLQFLLWYDEGEERNRGNFPPRFSGRQFPNYSSELNVNALELEDSALYLCASSLGTREEKLFFGSGTQLSVL.

The rearrangement joins TRBV27 to TRBJ2-1; weak D call: TRBD1 (5 bases). V was cut by 4 bases and J by 6 bases, with 16 bases left in between. The CDR3 has 15 amino acids. CDR1 MNHEY and CDR2 SMNVEV come from the germline V gene (reference sequence). DNA for the CDR3: TGTGCCAGCAGTTCGTTAGGGGCCGATCTCAATGAGCAGTTCTTC. Translation gives CASSSLGADLNEQFF.

The chain combines TRBV5-8 with TRBJ2-5; 9 nucleotides agree with TRBD1. With 2 bases clipped from V and 5 bases from J, the junction kept 7 bases outside the gene matches. Germline loops: CDR1 SGHTS, CDR2 YDEGEE. This CDR3 spans 15 amino acids. The CDR3 here is CASSFGTGKLETQYF. DNA for the CDR3: TGTGCCAGCAGCTTCGGGACAGGGAAATTGGAGACCCAGTACTTC.

This chain connects TRBV27 to TRBJ2-7, with 11 bases lining up with TRBD2. The germline V gene has CDR1 MNHEY and CDR2 SMNVEV (reference sequence). CDR3 length equals 17 residues. Trimming took 6 bases from V and 7 from J; bases not matched to a gene: 17. CDR3 protein: CASSSTSGSIMMGEQYF. Here the CDR3 DNA reads TGTGCCAGCAGCTCAACTAGCGGGAGCATCATGATGGGGGAGCAGTACTTC.

This clone turned up a few times. The J gene is TRBJ2-7, the V gene TRBV20-1; no definite D call. The CDR3 is 11 amino acids. Trimming took 5 bases from V and 4 from J, leaving 9 bases between them. Germline CDR1 is DFQATT and CDR2 is SNEGSKA (reference sequence). The CDR3 here is CSARPGYEQYF. In DNA form, the CDR3 reads TGCAGTGCTCGACCCGGGTACGAGCAGTACTTC.

V gene TRBV15 combines with J gene TRBJ2-5; D not certain. Germline CDR1 and CDR2: LNHNV and YYDKDF (reference sequence). Trimming took off 0 bases at V and 5 bases at J, with 7 bases between the two ends. The CDR3 is 13 residues long. CDR3 residues: CATSRDPGETQYF. The CDR3 DNA reads TGTGCCACCAGCAGAGATCCGGGTGAGACCCAGTACTTC.

The genes are TRBV6-1 and TRBJ1-2; TRBD1 matches 8 bases. CDR3 size: 16 residues. V was pared by 2 bases and J by 2 bases, with 7 bases of the junction left unmatched. CDR1 and CDR2 (germline): MNHNS, SASEGT. The CDR3 sequence: CASSERRAGGNYGYTF. CDR3 bases: TGTGCCAGCAGTGAACGCCGAGCAGGGGGCAACTATGGCTACACCTTC.

This rearrangement joins TRBV29-1 to TRBJ1-2, with 8 bases aligning to TRBD1. The junction had 8 bases not matched to a gene; V was cut back by 7 bases and J by 4 bases. Germline V gene lookup returns CDR1 SQVTM and CDR2 ANQGSEA. The CDR3 consists of 13 residues. The CDR3 spells CSARQGMFYGYTF. In nucleotides, the CDR3 is TGCAGCGCCAGACAGGGGATGTTCTATGGCTACACCTTC.

The V and J genes are TRBV18 and TRBJ2-1; D possibly corresponds to TRBD2 (5 bases). The V gene lost 9 bases and the J gene lost 5 bases, with 23 bases spanning the gap. Germline CDR1 KGHSH, CDR2 LQKENI. This CDR3 spans 16 amino acids. In DNA form, the CDR3 reads TGTGCCAGTTCCCTTCTCTCACTAGGACTTGACAATGAGCAGTTCTTC. It codes for CASSLLSLGLDNEQFF.

This chain joins TRBV5-1 and TRBJ2-2; 15 nucleotides agree with TRBD2. Germline trimming cut 4 bases from V and 2 bases from J; bases unmatched to any gene: 3. Germline V lookup: CDR1 SGHRS, CDR2 YFSETQ. The length of the CDR3 is 17 residues. DNA of the CDR3: TGCGCCAGCAGCAAGGGACTAGCGGGAGGTAACACCGGGGAGCTGTTTTTT. Translating gives CASSKGLAGGNTGELFF.

V gene TRBV7-9 combines with J gene TRBJ2-5, with 8 bases fitting TRBD2. The end of the DNA fits TRBJ2-7 better, so the J call may be wrong. The CDR3 spans 16 residues. Germline CDR1 is SEHNR and CDR2 is FQNEAQ (reference sequence). The CDR3, as DNA: TGTGCCAGCAGCTTCATAGACGGCCGGGGGGGCTACGAGCAGTACTTC. This gives the protein CASSFIDGRGGYEQYF.

The chain has TRBV7-2 and TRBJ2-1, with D tentatively TRBD2 (6 bases). CDR3 length: 13 residues. V was shortened by 4 bases and J by 4 bases, with 8 bases between the two germline ends. The V gene's germline CDR1 is SGHTA and CDR2 FQGNSA. The CDR3 DNA follows: TGTGCCAGCAGCTCCGGGGGTTACAATGAGCAGTTCTTC. Protein product: CASSSGGYNEQFF.

The V gene is TRBV27, the J gene TRBJ2-7; 8 nucleotides align to TRBD1. The germline CDR1 and CDR2 sequences are MNHEY and SMNVEV (reference sequence). The CDR3 runs 14 residues. The junction had 6 bases not matched to a gene; V was cut back by 2 bases and J by 6 bases. This CDR3 is CASSLQTGAREQYF. The DNA of the CDR3 is TGTGCCAGCAGTTTACAGACAGGGGCACGCGAGCAGTACTTC.

V usage is TRBV10-3 and J usage is TRBJ2-7; 15 bases map to TRBD2. The CDR3 has 18 residues. CDR1 and CDR2 from the germline V gene are ENHRY and SYGVKD. The ends lost 4 bases at V and 4 bases at J; junction bases unmatched: 11. The CDR3 sequence: CAISGGGLAGGSPYEQYF. As DNA, the CDR3 is TGTGCCATCAGTGGGGGGGGACTAGCGGGAGGATCCCCATACGAGCAGTACTTC.

This chain connects TRBV9 to TRBJ2-7; 7 nucleotides match TRBD1. The V gene's germline CDR1 is SGDLS and CDR2 YYNGEE. The V gene end was trimmed by 1 base and the J gene end by 8 bases; junction bases not matched to a gene: 6. This CDR3 spans 13 amino acids. The CDR3: CASSVSTGNQQYF. CDR3 nucleotides: TGTGCCAGCAGCGTATCGACAGGGAACCAGCAGTACTTC. Looking up the rest from reference TRBV9 and TRBJ2-7 gives the full variable domain: DSGVTQTPKHLITATGQRVTLRCSPRSGDLSVYWYQQSLDQGLQFLIQYYNGEERAKGNILERFSAQQFPDLHSELNLSSLELGDSALYFCASSVSTGNQQYFGPGTRLTVT.

This clone was counted once. The chain joins TRBV5-1 to TRBJ1-6, with 10 bases identical to TRBD1. The CDR3 runs 14 residues. With V trimmed by 4 bases and J by 8 bases, 3 bases remained unmatched. Germline V gene lookup returns CDR1 SGHRS and CDR2 YFSETQ. The CDR3 region has the DNA TGCGCCAGCAGCGACGGACAGGGGGATTCACCCCTCCACTTT. It codes for CASSDGQGDSPLHF.

The gene calls are TRBV6-5 and TRBJ1-2; D remains ambiguous. The CDR3 has 13 residues. Per the germline V gene, CDR1 is MNHEY and CDR2 is SVGAGI. V was shortened by 5 bases and J by 0 bases, with 7 bases between the two germline ends. The CDR3 DNA is TGTGCCAGCAGTCCTGACACTAACTATGGCTACACCTTC. Residues: CASSPDTNYGYTF.

The chain links TRBV6-6 to TRBJ2-4, with TRBD1 identical over 11 bases. This CDR3 is 14 amino acids long. The J segment lost 1 base and the V segment lost 11 bases, leaving 4 bases of the junction unmatched. Germline-derived CDR1 and CDR2 are MNHNY and SVGAGI (reference sequence). CDR3 nucleotide sequence: TGTGCCTGTCGGGACAGGGGGGCCAAAAACATTCAGTACTTC. Translated: CACRDRGAKNIQYF.

J is TRBJ1-3 and V is TRBV18, with a weak D call TRBD1 (6 bases). Germline loops: CDR1 KGHSH, CDR2 LQKENI. This CDR3 comprises 15 residues. Trimming removed 2 bases at V and 7 bases at J, with 15 bases between. CDR3 DNA: TGTGCCAGCTCACCAGGGCAGGACAGTTCCAACACCATATATTTT. Translation gives CASSPGQDSSNTIYF.

This chain uses TRBV7-9 with TRBJ2-7, with D possibly being TRBD2 (7 bases). Germline assignment: CDR1 SEHNR and CDR2 FQNEAQ (reference sequence). CDR3 length: 16 residues. Trimming took 3 bases from V and 0 from J, leaving 15 bases between them. The CDR3 loop is CASSFWAGAVSYEQYF. The CDR3 coding sequence is TGTGCCAGCAGCTTTTGGGCGGGGGCAGTCTCCTACGAGCAGTACTTC.

The sample holds a few counts of this clone. The rearrangement uses TRBV5-4 and TRBJ2-7; 10 nucleotides align to TRBD2. The CDR3 totals 15 residues. V lost 3 bases to trimming and J lost 4 bases; unmatched junction nucleotides: 7. The germline V gene encodes CDR1 SGHNT and CDR2 YYREEE (reference sequence). CDR3 sequence reads: CASSSSGTSAYEQYF. The CDR3 bases are TGTGCCAGCAGCTCTTCTGGGACTAGCGCTTACGAGCAGTACTTC.

The CDR3 reads CATGGLQVSNQPQHF. The CDR3 DNA reads as TGTGCCACCGGGGGGTTGCAGGTTAGCAATCAGCCCCAGCATTTT. This chain links TRBV28 with TRBJ1-5; D perhaps matches TRBD1 (5 bases). This CDR3 is built from 15 residues. Trimming left V 10 bases short and J 0 bases short, with 16 bases between. CDR1 MDHEN and CDR2 SYDVKM come from the germline V gene.

The V gene is TRBV14, the J gene TRBJ2-3; D may be TRBD2 (6 bases). Trimming stripped 3 bases from V and 2 bases from J, with 9 bases between. CDR3 length: 14 amino acids. Per the germline V gene, CDR1 is SGHDN and CDR2 is FVKESK. CDR3 in amino acids: CASSQGTYTDTQYF. The CDR3 coding sequence is TGTGCCAGCAGCCAGGGGACTTACACAGATACGCAGTATTTT.

The chain links TRBV19 to TRBJ2-6; D unresolved. V was shortened by 0 bases and J by 0 bases, with 9 bases between the two germline ends. Germline assignment: CDR1 LNHDA and CDR2 SQIVND (reference sequence). This CDR3 spans 17 amino acids. The CDR3 loop reads CASSIDLRSSGANVLTF. The CDR3 DNA follows: TGTGCCAGTAGTATAGATCTCCGGAGCTCTGGGGCCAACGTCCTGACTTTC.

J is TRBJ1-4 and V is TRBV11-3; the match to TRBD1 covers 7 bases. The CDR3 contains 15 residues. CDR1 and CDR2 (germline): SGHNT, YENEEA. After removal of 5 bases from V and 8 bases from J, the junction contained 11 bases not matched to a gene. In nucleotides, the CDR3 is TGTGCCAGCAGCAGATCCGGGACAGAGGGAGAAAAACTGTTTTTT. This sequence encodes CASSRSGTEGEKLFF.

The chain has TRBV5-4 and TRBJ2-7; 7 nucleotides align to TRBD1. V shed 4 bases and J 4 bases; nucleotides not matched to a gene: 8. CDR1 and CDR2 from the germline V gene are SGHNT and YYREEE (reference sequence). There are 14 residues in the CDR3. Here the CDR3 reads CASSLRGYLYEQYF. As DNA, the CDR3 is TGTGCCAGCAGCCTCAGGGGGTACCTTTACGAGCAGTACTTC.

V and J are TRBV29-1 and TRBJ2-7; 10 nucleotides agree with TRBD2. J gave up 5 bases and V 4 bases, and 8 bases lay outside the gene matches. The CDR3 totals 14 residues. Germline loops: CDR1 SQVTM, CDR2 ANQGSEA. For the CDR3, the DNA is TGCAGCGTTGGTTTTAGCGGGAGGCAAAACGAGCAGTACTTC. Residues: CSVGFSGRQNEQYF.

The rearrangement joins TRBV6-6 to TRBJ2-4, with D unclear. Per the germline V gene, CDR1 is MNHNY and CDR2 is SVGAGI (reference sequence). This CDR3 has 13 residues. Trimming shortened V by 4 bases and J by 7 bases, and 11 bases separated the two germline ends. CDR3 residues: CASSSGWRNIQYF. The DNA for the CDR3 is TGTGCCAGCAGTTCTGGGTGGCGGAACATTCAGTACTTC.

The rearrangement links TRBV15 to TRBJ2-7, with 7 nucleotides matching TRBD1. The CDR3 loop spans 13 amino acids. Germline CDR1 is LNHNV and CDR2 is YYDKDF (reference sequence). V lost 2 bases and J lost 6; bases outside the gene matches: 4. The chain's CDR3 is CATSRQGVGEQYF. The CDR3 nucleotides are TGTGCCACCAGCAGACAGGGGGTTGGCGAGCAGTACTTC.